The clone carrying this T cell receptor beta chain was counted a few times. The antigen is undetermined. This record belongs to a study of T-cell memory formation after mild COVID-19. Findings and limits, study-wide: Clones contracting across day 15 to 85 had a balanced CD4/CD8 profile; later expanding clones leaned CD4+. Memory sampled before infection contained some responding clones, suggesting cross-reactive memory joined.

The CDR3 runs 11 residues. The V gene's germline CDR1 is LGHDT and CDR2 YNNKEL (reference sequence). The V gene lost 4 bases and the J gene lost 5 bases, with 6 bases spanning the gap. Constant-segment primers and 5'RACE yielded cDNA libraries for TCR alpha and TCR beta, each carrying sample barcodes and UMIs. TCRdb used MiXCR to reprocess the 5' RACE reads, holding one entry per CDR3 protein. The sample lists 400,000 to 500,000 distinct CDR3 sequences; 20% were seen once. Sample: PBMCs or a T cell subset sorted from them (not recorded which). This chain uses TRBV3-1 with TRBJ2-7; D gene ambiguous. The source is an adult woman who had mild COVID-19 (a few samples of this study predate the infection). Cell type and time point are not known. The DNA of the CDR3 is TGTGCCAGCAGCCTAGTAGACGAGCAGTACTTC. It is translated as CASSLVDEQYF.